This TCR beta chain was obtained from a study of T cells in Graves' hyperthyroidism and ophthalmopathy. Overall study results and limits: Researchers found most expanded thyroid clonotypes above 0.001 in blood as well.

What was amplified from RNA transcripts were TCR beta CDR3 regions. The HTBI primer set was used in a first-round RT-PCR of the TCR CDR3. TCRdb analysed the multiplex PCR reads with MiXCR anew, one entry per CDR3 protein. The data contain about 350,000 distinct CDR3 sequences, approximately 18% of them singletons. Between the trimmed V and J ends, which lost 1 base and 4 bases, there was a span of 17 bases. The CDR3 contains 16 residues. Germline lookup yields CDR1 SGHVS and CDR2 FQNEAQ. This clonotype was counted ten times or more. The antigen is not known. Source material for PBMCs was around 10 ml fresh peripheral blood.

This TCR was sampled from a woman aged 25-40 years with Graves' hyperthyroidism that later progressed to Graves' ophthalmopathy. The chain is built from TRBV7-8 and TRBJ2-7; D is possibly TRBD2 (6 bases). The specimen was blood. The CDR3 sequence: CASSLETGAKRYEQYF. Here the CDR3 DNA reads TGTGCCAGCAGCTTAGAAACGGGAGCGAAACGTTACGAGCAGTACTTC.